Listed here is a single T cell receptor (beta chain). CDR3 length equals 12 residues. The V gene lost 4 bases and the J gene lost 6 bases, with 7 bases spanning the gap. In germline, CDR1 is SNHLY, CDR2 FYNNEI. These data originate in a study of shared clonotypes between healthy human individuals. Generated by immunoSEQ multiplex PCR, the TCRdb table keeps only in-frame clones and is missing some. The sample yields 400,000 to 550,000 clones, around three quarters seen once. There were no recent acute infections or vaccinations among the donors, who were healthy HIV-negative adults. The sequenced material came from PBMCs. The receptor was isolated from a woman in her thirties or forties in good health. Some clones in this sample may be carry-over from other donors' samples. The V and J genes are TRBV2 and TRBJ2-1; D ambiguous. The CDR3 spells CASSGGFNEQFF. The DNA of the CDR3 is TGTGCCAGCAGTGGAGGTTTCAATGAGCAGTTCTTC. The full variable domain, with the rest looked up from reference TRBV2 and TRBJ2-1, is EPEVTQTPSHQVTQMGQEVILRCVPISNHLYFYWYRQILGQKVEFLVSFYNNEISEKSEIFDDQFSVERPDGSNFTLKIRSTKLEDSAMYFCASSGGFNEQFFGPGTRLTVL.